Presented here are 14 T cell receptor beta chains from one specimen sequenced in a study of blood T cell repertoires in COVID-19. Profiled with immunoSEQ multiplex PCR; TCRdb holds only in-frame clones, not every one. The sample contains 210,000 or so clones, 89% of which appear only once. Sequences were obtained from peripheral blood. These receptors all come from a woman aged 40 to 55 with acute or convalescent COVID-19.

The rearrangement joins TRBV5-1 to TRBJ2-6; 9 nucleotides align to TRBD2. CDR1 and CDR2 (germline): SGHRS, YFSETQ. With 4 bases clipped from V and 3 bases from J, the junction kept 14 bases outside the gene matches. The CDR3 contains 19 residues. This CDR3 reads CASSKTTSGALGGANVLTF. In nucleotides, the CDR3 is TGCGCCAGCAGCAAGACGACTAGCGGAGCGCTCGGTGGGGCCAACGTCCTGACTTTC.

The J gene is TRBJ1-3, the V gene TRBV9; possibly TRBD1 for D (6 bases). The CDR3 sequence is 16 residues long. The germline V gene has CDR1 SGDLS and CDR2 YYNGEE. V was pared by 6 bases and J by 0 bases, with 16 bases between. CDR3 amino acids: CASTSQGPSSGNTIYF. DNA of the CDR3: TGTGCCAGCACCTCCCAGGGGCCCAGCTCTGGAAACACCATATATTTT.

This chain uses TRBV4-1 with TRBJ1-2; 7 positions agree with TRBD1. CDR1 and CDR2 from the germline V gene are MGHRA and YSYEKL. The CDR3 extends over 13 amino acids. The junction had 3 bases not matched to a gene; V was cut back by 3 bases and J by 5 bases. CDR3 loop: CASSQIQGYGYTF. The CDR3 DNA follows: TGCGCCAGCAGCCAGATACAGGGGTATGGCTACACCTTC.

V is TRBV5-1 and J is TRBJ1-2; 9 nucleotides align to TRBD1. Germline CDR1 is SGHRS and CDR2 is YFSETQ. This CDR3 is 14 amino acids long. V lost 1 base, J lost 10 bases, and 8 bases stayed unmatched. The CDR3 DNA follows: TGCGCCAGCAGCTTGAGTGGGACAGGGTCCTTCTACACCTTC. This translates into CASSLSGTGSFYTF.

V gene TRBV30 combines with J gene TRBJ1-2; maybe TRBD1 (6 bases). CDR3 size: 15 residues. CDR1 and CDR2 (germline): GTSNPN, SVGIG (reference sequence). V was cut by 1 base and J by 6 bases, with 18 bases left in between. The CDR3 reads CAWSATRGGAHGYTF. Here the CDR3 DNA reads TGTGCCTGGAGTGCTACCCGGGGGGGGGCTCATGGCTACACCTTC. The full variable domain, its missing parts supplied by reference TRBV30 and TRBJ1-2, is SQTIHQWPATLVQPVGSPLSLECTVEGTSNPNLYWYRQAAGRGLQLLFYSVGIGQISSEVPQNLSASRPQDRQFILSSKKLLLSDSGFYLCAWSATRGGAHGYTFGSGTRLTVV.

For the CDR3, the DNA is TGTGCCAGCAGTCGGACTAGCGGGGGCACCGGGGAGCTGTTTTTT. Amino acids: CASSRTSGGTGELFF. The gene calls are TRBV6-4 and TRBJ2-2; 13 bases are shared with TRBD2. J lost 4 bases, V lost 5 bases, and 1 base had no gene match. CDR1 is MRHNA and CDR2 is SNTAGT in the germline V gene. The CDR3 runs 15 residues.

J is TRBJ2-1 and V is TRBV6-5; 10 positions agree with TRBD1. This CDR3 comprises 12 residues. J gave up 8 bases and V 8 bases, and 3 bases lay outside the gene matches. CDR1 is MNHEY and CDR2 is SVGAGI in the germline V gene. CDR3 nucleotides: TGTGCCAGCCGGACAGGGGGGGATGAGCAGTTCTTC. Its protein is CASRTGGDEQFF.

The rearrangement uses TRBV5-1 and TRBJ1-1, with no clear D. The CDR3 spans 14 residues. Looked up from germline, CDR1 is SGHRS and CDR2 is YFSETQ. The V end was cut by 0 bases, the J end by 2 bases, with 8 bases between. CDR3 amino acids: CASSLGARNTEAFF. Written as DNA, the CDR3 is TGCGCCAGCAGCTTGGGGGCCAGAAACACTGAAGCTTTCTTT.

This chain connects TRBV2 to TRBJ2-5; D is perhaps TRBD1 (6 bases). This CDR3 region has 17 residues. Germline-derived CDR1 and CDR2 are SNHLY and FYNNEI. The V end lost 3 bases, the J end lost 5 bases, and 22 bases lay between the germline ends. The DNA of the CDR3 is TGTGCCAGCAGTGAGTTTGTTTCAGGGGATCGTGGGGAGACCCAGTACTTC. Its translation: CASSEFVSGDRGETQYF.

This chain joins TRBV6-6 and TRBJ2-5; 8 nucleotides line up with TRBD2. V gave up 11 bases and J gave up 3 bases; unmatched junction bases: 5. Germline CDR1 MNHNY, CDR2 SVGAGI (reference sequence). The CDR3 has 12 residues. The CDR3 nucleotides read TGTGCCGCGGGGCGGGGGGAAGAGACCCAGTACTTC. This translates into CAAGRGEETQYF.

Here the CDR3 reads CASSDINSGGGPEDTQYF. The DNA of the CDR3 is TGTGCCAGCAGCGACATAAATAGCGGGGGGGGACCAGAAGATACGCAGTATTTT. The V call is TRBV2, the J call TRBJ2-3; TRBD2 aligns across 11 bases. This CDR3 region has 18 residues. CDR1 and CDR2 from the germline V gene are SNHLY and FYNNEI. Losses at the gene ends were 6 bases for V and 5 bases for J; bases not matched to a gene: 16.

The chain recombines TRBV20-1 with TRBJ1-1, with a weak D call TRBD1 (5 bases). In germline, CDR1 is DFQATT, CDR2 SNEGSKA (reference sequence). Between the trimmed V and J ends, which lost 6 bases and 3 bases, there was a span of 5 bases. The CDR3 contains 10 residues. CDR3 DNA sequence: TGCAGTGCAGGGGACACTGAAGCTTTCTTT. This translates into CSAGDTEAFF.

This rearrangement joins TRBV18 to TRBJ2-1, with 13 bases identical to TRBD2. CDR1 KGHSH and CDR2 LQKENI come from the germline V gene. J lost 1 base, V lost 2 bases, and 5 bases had no gene match. The length of the CDR3 is 18 residues. The CDR3, as DNA: TGTGCCAGCTCACCAACAACTAGCGGGGGGGGTTCCTACAATGAGCAGTTCTTC. It codes for CASSPTTSGGGSYNEQFF.

The V gene is TRBV2, the J gene TRBJ2-3; TRBD1 agrees at 9 bases. The V gene's germline CDR1 is SNHLY and CDR2 FYNNEI. This CDR3 region has 20 residues. V lost 6 bases to trimming and J lost 0 bases; unmatched junction nucleotides: 19. The CDR3 sequence: CASSLRDRASRGASTDTQYF. DNA of the CDR3: TGTGCCAGCAGCCTCCGGGACAGGGCCAGTCGCGGTGCAAGCACAGATACGCAGTATTTT.